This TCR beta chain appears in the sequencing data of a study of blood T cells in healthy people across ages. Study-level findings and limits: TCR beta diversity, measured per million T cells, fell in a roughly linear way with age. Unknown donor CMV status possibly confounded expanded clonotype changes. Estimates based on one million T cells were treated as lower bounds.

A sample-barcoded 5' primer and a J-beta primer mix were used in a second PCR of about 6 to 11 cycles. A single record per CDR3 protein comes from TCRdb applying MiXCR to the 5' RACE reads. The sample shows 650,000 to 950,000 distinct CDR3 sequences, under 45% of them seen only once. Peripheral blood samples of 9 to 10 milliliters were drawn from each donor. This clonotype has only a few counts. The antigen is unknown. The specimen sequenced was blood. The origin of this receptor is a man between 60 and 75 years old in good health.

This CDR3 reads CASSSSGSARGYTF. CDR3 DNA: TGTGCCAGCAGTTCCTCAGGGTCTGCGAGGGGCTACACCTTC. V is TRBV12-3 or TRBV12-4 and J is TRBJ1-2; possibly TRBD1 for D (5 bases). V dropped 4 bases and J dropped 8 bases, with 17 bases sitting between them. The CDR3 contains 14 residues.